This T cell receptor beta chain is from a study of Ad26.COV2.S vaccination and SARS-CoV-2 variants (dated by TCRdb to the early 2020s). Describing the broader study: Donors in the vaccine arm were drawn from COV1001, a multicentre, randomized, double-blind, placebo-controlled phase I-IIa trial testing Ad26.COV2.S in healthy adults. Dosing of Ad26.COV2.S was intramuscular, at either 5x10^10 or 1x10^11 viral particles, delivered as one shot or as two shots spaced 56 days apart. The specificity and breadth of SARS-CoV-2-reactive T cell receptors after Ad26.COV2.S vaccination were assessed by TCRbeta repertoire sequencing. A total of around 32 samples were included in the TCR-sequenced set, comprising around 19 Ad26.COV2.S vaccine recipients, 5 placebo recipients and 8 SARS-CoV-2 convalescent individuals. Trial participants were randomized into five groups of five: low-dose or high-dose Ad26.COV2.S given once or twice, or placebo on both occasions. Throughout the experiments and outcome assessment, investigators stayed blinded to trial group allocation.

The immunoSEQ Assay was used to sequence TCRbeta CDR3 regions. After extraction, genomic DNA underwent amplification by bias-controlled multiplex PCR, followed by high-throughput sequencing. In the original analysis: Collapsing and filtering of sequences were performed to quantify the absolute abundance of each unique TCRbeta CDR3 region. T cell fraction was estimated by normalization of TCRbeta template counts to usable DNA, with usable DNA being measured through amplification of reference genes present in all nucleated cells. Repertoire TCRs were annotated as SARS-CoV-2-specific by exact matching of V gene, CDR3 amino acid sequence and J gene to a known reactive TCR set. The reference SARS-CoV-2 TCR set was obtained from MIRA and was filtered for enrichment in COVID-19-positive ImmuneCODE repertoires, whereby public or cross-reactive TCRs were removed. Using the MIRA antigens, annotated TCRs were further analysed by specific ORF or by position within an ORF. Breadth was defined as the number of annotated unique rearrangements divided by the total number of unique productive rearrangements, and depth was defined as the summed frequency of the annotated unique rearrangements. Two-sided Wilcoxon rank-sum tests were used to compare TCR breadth between groups. The source is immuneACCESS, and TCRdb retained only in-frame sequences with V and J called. Part of the clones is not carried over; for the studies checked, unresolved V genes explain less than half of this, and the remainder is unexplained. The DNA gave D and trimming, while V, J and clone size come from that table. This sample is represented by 410,000 or so clones; around 92% of them were singletons. The ten largest account for 1.5% to 2% of the sample.

What the work shows at the level of the full study, not this receptor alone: Comparable non-spike TCR breadth was observed between vaccine and placebo recipients, consistent with only spike being contained in the vaccine. The study was not powered for comparison of responses between vaccine doses or regimens. Compared with placebo recipients, Ad26.COV2.S recipients showed higher spike-specific TCR breadth (P = 0.0014). The authors noted that total T cell responses may have been underestimated by the TCR breadth and depth analyses. After vaccination, spike-specific CD8+ and CD4+ T cell responses were reported to show substantial breadth.

The sample's treatment or condition label, in plain terms: some 20 received Ad26.COV2.S at low or high dose, single or two shots; about five received placebo; per-sample allocation not given. For vaccine and placebo recipients, the sequenced repertoires came from samples collected on day 63 after the first injection. In Cohort 1b, about 25 adults aged 18-55 years were enrolled at a single site in Boston, USA, between 29 July and 7 August 2020. Ad26.COV2.S was a replication-incompetent adenovirus type 26 vector that expressed a prefusion-stabilized SARS-CoV-2 spike protein derived from the original Wuhan strain. In its sample, this clone was seen a few times. Its antigen target is currently unknown. Base qualities were left out, and no much larger clone turns up one base away. As encoded in the germline V gene (reference sequence), CDR1 is GTSNPN while CDR2 is SVGIG. The germline ends are 15 bases apart after V is trimmed by 1 base and J by 6 bases. The CDR3 numbers 14 residues from cysteine through phenylalanine. The sequence is cut down to CDR3 DNA, 42 bases in frame from base 1.

Here the chain combines TRBV30 and TRBJ1-1; no D segment can be confidently identified. This clonotype was obtained from a person aged 18-60 years who received the Ad26.COV2.S COVID-19 vaccine or a placebo. The material sequenced was peripheral blood, taken in a trial of Ad26.COV2.S vaccine versus placebo. The bases are TGTGCCTGGAGTGGCTCAGTCTCGACCGCTGAAGCTTTCTTT. Translation gives CAWSGSVSTAEAFF.